The source of this TCR beta chain is a study of CD8 T cells in ankylosing spondylitis. General study findings and limits: Some of the motif variants had earlier been found in reactive arthritis patients' fluid and blood. A motif in TCR beta, a set of seven to nine highly homologous variants, appeared characteristic of ankylosing spondylitis blood. Disease-associated clones were reportedly significantly overrepresented in matched ankylosing spondylitis synovial fluid.

As concerns this clonotype: Its antigen remains unidentified.

The germline V and J ends were trimmed by 0 bases and 9 bases, with 20 bases remaining between them. CDR1 is DFQATT, CDR2 SNEGSKA, per germline (reference sequence). The CDR3 is made up of 15 amino acids. 5'-RACE, quantitative and with molecular barcodes, yielded the TCR beta libraries. TCRdb reprocessed the 5' RACE reads with MiXCR, giving one entry per CDR3 protein. This sample has about 260,000 distinct CDR3 sequences, with 15% to 20% found just once. Sequencing was performed on blood, either unsorted or a sorted T cell fraction (not recorded which). The clonotype originates from a male donor with ankylosing spondylitis or in good health (not recorded which). The V and J genes are TRBV20-1 and TRBJ2-5; D is tentatively TRBD1 or TRBD2 (5 bases each). DNA for the CDR3: TGCAGTGCTAGAGATCGCGCGACTATCTTGGGGGCCCAGTACTTC. Its protein product is CSARDRATILGAQYF.